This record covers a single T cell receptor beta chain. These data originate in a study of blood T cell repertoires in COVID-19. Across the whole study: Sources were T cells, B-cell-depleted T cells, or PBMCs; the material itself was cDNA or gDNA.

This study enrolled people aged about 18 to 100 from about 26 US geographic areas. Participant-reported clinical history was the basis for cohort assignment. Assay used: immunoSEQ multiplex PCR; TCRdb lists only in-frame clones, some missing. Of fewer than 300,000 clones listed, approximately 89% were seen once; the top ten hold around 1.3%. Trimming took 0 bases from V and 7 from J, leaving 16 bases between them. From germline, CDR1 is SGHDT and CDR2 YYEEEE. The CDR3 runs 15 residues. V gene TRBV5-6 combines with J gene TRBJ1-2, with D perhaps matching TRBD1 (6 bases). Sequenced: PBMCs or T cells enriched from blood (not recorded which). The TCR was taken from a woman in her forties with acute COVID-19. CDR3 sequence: CASSLVTGSIPGYTF. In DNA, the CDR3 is TGTGCCAGCAGCTTGGTAACAGGGTCGATTCCTGGCTACACCTTC.